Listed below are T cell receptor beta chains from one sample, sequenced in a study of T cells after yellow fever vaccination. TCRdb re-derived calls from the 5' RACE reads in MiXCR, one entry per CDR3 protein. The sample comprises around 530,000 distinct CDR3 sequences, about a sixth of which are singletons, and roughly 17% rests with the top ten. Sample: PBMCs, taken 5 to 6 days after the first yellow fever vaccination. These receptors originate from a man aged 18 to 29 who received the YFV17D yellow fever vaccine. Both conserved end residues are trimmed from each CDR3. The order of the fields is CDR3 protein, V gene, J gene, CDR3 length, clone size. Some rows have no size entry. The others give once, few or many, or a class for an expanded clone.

ASTKGQNGEQF	TRBV27	TRBJ2-1	11	few
ASSPSAGGGNQPQH	TRBV18	TRBJ1-5	14	few
ASRTQETQY	TRBV11-2	TRBJ2-5	9	.
SARGGDGRQETQY	TRBV20-1	TRBJ2-5	13	few
ASSSWASTNEKLF	TRBV7-2	TRBJ1-4	13	.
SVGPDTQY	TRBV29-1	TRBJ2-3	8	few
ASTTGFSLYEQY	TRBV7-2	TRBJ2-7	12	.
ASSQGQLSSYEQY	TRBV7-2	TRBJ2-7	13	few
ASSPYEISENIQY	TRBV18	TRBJ2-4	13	.
ASSIGGQGVSPLH	TRBV19	TRBJ1-6	13	.
ASSPHRNSGNTIY	TRBV11-2	TRBJ1-3	13	.
ASIRGFGEKLF	TRBV5-5	TRBJ1-4	11	few
ASSQVGGAGATINEKLF	TRBV4-3	TRBJ1-4	17	many
ASSLGDRRDTEAF	TRBV7-9	TRBJ1-1	13	.
ASSPRRGHGYEQY	TRBV5-1	TRBJ2-7	13	few
ASSVGQGEETQY	TRBV7-9	TRBJ2-5	12	many
ASSEGPNGYT	TRBV2	TRBJ1-2	10	many
ASSLAQGVREKLF	TRBV7-2	TRBJ1-4	13	few
ASSSGFQETQY	TRBV18	TRBJ2-5	11	few
ATSRAAPSGPTGELF	TRBV15	TRBJ2-2	15	few
ASSFMGDEQF	TRBV6-2/TRBV6-3	TRBJ2-1	10	.
ASSLSPRLDSYEQY	TRBV7-2	TRBJ2-7	14	few
ASRSDRRSNQPQH	TRBV6-1	TRBJ1-5	13	.
ASSQIGGGYSPLH	TRBV4-1	TRBJ1-6	13	.
SGGQGGETQY	TRBV29-1	TRBJ2-5	10	.
ASRDSPYYGYT	TRBV7-2	TRBJ1-2	11	.
ASSGQGWSYNEQF	TRBV25-1	TRBJ2-1	13	.
ASSTTLGYNEQF	TRBV21-1	TRBJ2-1	12	.
ASSLIGGSYNSPLH	TRBV5-1	TRBJ1-6	14	many
ASSFWWKLDIQY	TRBV6-2/TRBV6-3	TRBJ2-4	12	few
ASSRRDPGGNSPLH	TRBV7-2	TRBJ1-6	14	.
ASRPGHQNTEAF	TRBV5-1	TRBJ1-1	12	many
SATEGLAARSIADTQY	TRBV20-1	TRBJ2-3	16	.
ASRSGTGYRELF	TRBV7-2	TRBJ2-2	12	.
ASSPDQAPQH	TRBV18	TRBJ1-5	10	.
ASSESWKGGGYT	TRBV10-2	TRBJ1-2	12	.
ASSQDRSYGYT	TRBV11-2	TRBJ1-2	11	many